One and the same sample provided the 9 T cell receptor beta chains below, sequenced in a study of CXCR3-negative and CXCR3-positive naive CD8 T cells. Researchers prepared the TRB cDNA libraries using 5' RACE with UMI labels. Following a re-call of the 5' RACE reads, TCRdb has one entry per CDR3 protein and lacks DNA. This repertoire includes around 50,000 distinct CDR3 sequences. Sequences were obtained from naive CXCR3- CD8+ T cells from blood. Subset described: CD45RO-CCR7+CD27+CD95- naive CD8+ T cells lacking CXCR3 (TNR3-). Receptors originate from a human donor in good health. Some clones in this sample may be carry-over from other donors' samples.

The chain recombines TRBV27 with TRBJ1-1. Germline values: CDR1 MNHEY, CDR2 SMNVEV (reference sequence). There are 13 residues in the CDR3. This chain's CDR3 is CASSLGGRAEAFF.

V gene TRBV5-1 combines with J gene TRBJ2-3. Germline CDR1 reads SGHRS; CDR2 reads YFSETQ. The CDR3 length is 14 residues. CDR3 sequence reads: CASSLEHRTDTQYF.

V usage is TRBV7-9 and J usage is TRBJ2-5; absent DNA, TCRdb's TRBD1 call cannot be checked. The length of the CDR3 is 17 residues. Per germline, CDR1 SEHNR and CDR2 FQNEAQ (reference sequence). CDR3: CASSLAWAGVEQETQYF.

Here the CDR3 reads CTSSQGPRGETQYF. The chain carries TRBV1 and TRBJ2-5; TCRdb's D call, TRBD1, is unchecked because there is no DNA. TRBV1 is deemed a pseudogene. CDR3 size: 14 residues.

The chain links TRBV28 to TRBJ2-7; TCRdb indicates TRBD1, and absent DNA this call remains unverified. Germline V gene data show CDR1 as MDHEN and CDR2 as SYDVKM. The CDR3 sequence is 14 residues long. The CDR3 sequence: CASSYPGGTLEQYF.

V gene TRBV7-6 combines with J gene TRBJ2-7; the D call of TRBD2 rests on TCRdb alone, since no DNA is present to check it. The CDR3 covers 13 residues. The germline V gene encodes CDR1 SGHVS and CDR2 FNYEAQ. This chain's CDR3 is CASSAPARYEQYF. The full variable domain, in which reference TRBV7-6 and TRBJ2-7 provide the parts outside the CDR3, is GAGVSQSPRYKVTKRGQDVALRCDPISGHVSLYWYRQALGQGPEFLTYFNYEAQQDKSGLPNDRFSAERPEGSISTLTIQRTEQRDSAMYRCASSAPARYEQYFGPGTRLTVT.

V is TRBV5-1 and J is TRBJ2-1; the TCRdb call, TRBD1, lacks DNA for checking. The CDR3 has 13 residues. Per germline, CDR1 SGHRS and CDR2 YFSETQ. CDR3 residues: CASSYRDLREQFF.

V gene TRBV28 combines with J gene TRBJ2-7; checking the TCRdb D call of TRBD1 is not possible without DNA. This CDR3 region has 14 residues. Per germline, CDR1 MDHEN and CDR2 SYDVKM. CDR3: CASSFSGGTYEQYF.

The rearrangement joins TRBV29-1 to TRBJ2-7; TCRdb lists TRBD2, though no DNA is available to test this call. The CDR3 is 17 residues long. Germline-derived CDR1 and CDR2 are SQVTM and ANQGSEA. This CDR3 reads CSVEDWGTSGGFYEQYF.